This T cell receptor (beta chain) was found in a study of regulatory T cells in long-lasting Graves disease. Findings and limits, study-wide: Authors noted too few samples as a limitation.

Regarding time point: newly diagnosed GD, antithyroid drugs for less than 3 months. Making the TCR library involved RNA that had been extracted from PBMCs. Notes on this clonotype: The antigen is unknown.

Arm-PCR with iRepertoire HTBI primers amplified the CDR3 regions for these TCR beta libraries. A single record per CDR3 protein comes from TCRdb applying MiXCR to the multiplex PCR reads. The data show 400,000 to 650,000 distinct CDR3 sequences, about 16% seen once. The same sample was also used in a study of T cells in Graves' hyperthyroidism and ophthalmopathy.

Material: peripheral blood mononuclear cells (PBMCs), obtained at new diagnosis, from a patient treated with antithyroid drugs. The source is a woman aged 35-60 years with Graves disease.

CDR3 coding DNA: TGCAGTGCTAGAGTCCCTTGGGGTTGGGGGGCGGATACGCAGTATTTT. Its translation is CSARVPWGWGADTQYF. The chain has TRBV20-1 and TRBJ2-3; D could derive from TRBD1 or TRBD2 (6 bases each). The germline V gene encodes CDR1 DFQATT and CDR2 SNEGSKA (reference sequence). The CDR3 extends over 16 amino acids. V lost 1 base and J lost 6, with 20 bases in between.